This T cell receptor beta chain was found in a study of cytotoxic CD8 clonotypes in ibrutinib-treated CLL. Regarding the study as a whole: Higher circulating CD8+ T-cell counts strongly accompanied higher baseline clonality, above age-matched healthy donors.

Of note for this clone: No antigen is known for it.

Trimming cost V 3 bases and J 11 bases, with 11 bases left between them. Germline V gives CDR1 SGHTA, CDR2 FQGTGA. The CDR3 covers 12 residues. The table came from immunoSEQ multiplex PCR; TCRdb's copy has only in-frame clones and leaves some out. The data hold around 250,000 clones, with about three quarters observed a single time. The receptor comes from a human donor with chronic lymphocytic leukemia. The chain couples TRBV7-3 to TRBJ2-1; D unclear. This specimen was PBMCs, taken after 24 months of ibrutinib treatment. The CDR3 bases are TGTGCCAGCAGCTTTCATACCGGGCAGCAGTTCTTC. Its protein is CASSFHTGQQFF.